A single sample gave rise to the 17 T cell receptor beta chains below, sequenced in a study of beta chain features in type 1 diabetes (dated by TCRdb to the late 2010s). General conclusions and limits of the study: In all four CD4+ subsets, TCRB CDR3 length was moderately but significantly shorter in type 1 diabetes patients.

The library came from the immunoSEQ multiplex PCR assay. The High Capacity cDNA Reverse Transcription Kit was used to reverse transcribe all of the isolated RNA, meaning that expressed TCRB transcripts were what got sequenced. Entries here come from immuneACCESS through TCRdb and include only in-frame sequences with V and J called. Some clones fail to appear in such tables; in the studies checked, an unresolved V gene covers under half of the shortfall, and the cause of the remainder is unknown. The table for this sample lists 120,000 to 150,000 clones; 10% to 15% of them were counted only once. Approximately 1.3% of the sample goes to the ten largest clones. Which antigens these TCRs recognize remains unknown. The sequenced sample consisted of central memory CD4+ T cells from blood. The origin of the receptors is a man younger than 30 with type 1 diabetes.

V and J are TRBV7-2 and TRBJ1-6; the D is unclear. The CDR3 is 13 amino acids. Germline CDR1 is SGHTA and CDR2 is FQGNSA. V lost 5 bases and J lost 7, with 9 bases in between. As DNA, the CDR3 is TGTGCCAGCAGCCCAGGAAAAAATTCACCCCTCCACTTT. Protein sequence: CASSPGKNSPLHF.

About this clone itself: This may be a read error, as it is one base from a much larger clone. The rearrangement joins TRBV6-6 to TRBJ2-1; D uncertain. Germline V lookup: CDR1 MNHNY, CDR2 SVGAGI (reference sequence). V lost 6 bases and J lost 4, with 4 bases in between. This CDR3 contains 11 residues. The CDR3 sequence: CASSLYNEQFF. The CDR3 DNA reads as TGTGCCAGCAGCCTTTACAATGAGCAGTTCTTC.

This clone was counted between two and nine times. CDR3 sequence reads: CASSKAPVPRTPLHF. DNA for the CDR3: TGTGCCAGCAGCAAAGCCCCGGTCCCGAGAACACCCCTCCACTTT. The rearrangement joins TRBV21-1 to TRBJ1-6. TRBV21-1 corresponds to a pseudogene. CDR3 length equals 15 residues.

With regard to this clone: This specimen includes other DNA sequences encoding the same CDR3. The chain is built from TRBV29-1 and TRBJ1-2; TRBD1 matches at 7 bases. The germline V gene encodes CDR1 SQVTM and CDR2 ANQGSEA. V lost 3 bases and J lost 4; bases outside the gene matches: 5. The CDR3 extends over 13 amino acids. The CDR3 loop reads CSVEGRQGYGYTF. CDR3 coding DNA: TGCAGCGTTGAGGGTCGACAGGGCTATGGCTACACCTTC.

J is TRBJ1-1 and V is TRBV29-1; no clear D gene. CDR1 is SQVTM and CDR2 is ANQGSEA in the germline V gene. Trimming left V 8 bases short and J 1 base short, with 20 bases between. The CDR3 has 15 amino acids. The CDR3, as DNA: TGCAGCCCCTCACCGTTCGCAGCCTGGAACACTGAAGCTTTCTTT. It encodes CSPSPFAAWNTEAFF.

This rearrangement joins TRBV7-2 to TRBJ2-3; D ambiguous. The CDR3 consists of 14 residues. From germline, CDR1 is SGHTA and CDR2 FQGNSA. V dropped 4 bases and J dropped 6 bases, with 14 bases sitting between them. The CDR3 reads CASSSWTSRDTQYF. The CDR3 coding sequence is TGTGCCAGCAGCTCCTGGACCTCACGGGATACGCAGTATTTT.

This clone was counted a few times. This chain links TRBV7-9 with TRBJ1-2; D gene unclear. Trimming stripped 5 bases from V and 8 bases from J, with 15 bases between. The CDR3 is 13 residues long. Germline V gives CDR1 SEHNR, CDR2 FQNEAQ (reference sequence). The CDR3 DNA reads TGTGCCAGCAGCCCAGAGGGTGCCAGAGGCTACACCTTC. Encoded protein: CASSPEGARGYTF.

The chain joins TRBV15 to TRBJ2-7, with 9 bases fitting TRBD1. Germline CDR1 LNHNV, CDR2 YYDKDF (reference sequence). The CDR3 covers 14 residues. Germline trimming cut 5 bases from V and 0 bases from J; bases unmatched to any gene: 2. CDR3 in DNA: TGTGCCACCAGCTCGGGACAGGGCTCCTACGAGCAGTACTTC. Protein product: CATSSGQGSYEQYF.

This clone appeared many times. The V call is TRBV5-1, the J call TRBJ2-1, with D perhaps matching TRBD2 (6 bases). This CDR3 is 15 amino acids long. V was clipped by 7 bases and J by 4 bases, with 18 bases between them. Germline V gives CDR1 SGHRS, CDR2 YFSETQ. The CDR3 sequence: CASGPRAGRYNEQFF. The CDR3, as DNA: TGCGCCAGCGGACCTCGAGCGGGCCGATACAATGAGCAGTTCTTC.

This chain joins TRBV30 and TRBJ1-1; weak D call: TRBD1 (6 bases). The length of the CDR3 is 13 residues. V shed 5 bases and J shed 5 bases, with 15 bases lying between them. In germline, CDR1 is GTSNPN, CDR2 SVGIG (reference sequence). The CDR3 DNA reads TGTGCCTGGTCCAGGGGCCAGCGGACTGAAGCTTTCTTT. Translating gives CAWSRGQRTEAFF.

This clone has only a few counts. The DNA for the CDR3 is TGTGCCTGGGGAACGGACAGTAATTCACCCCTCCACTTT. Its protein is CAWGTDSNSPLHF. V and J are TRBV30 and TRBJ1-6, with D possibly being TRBD1 (6 bases). This CDR3 region has 13 residues. Trimming removed 5 bases at V and 6 bases at J, with 11 bases between. Germline V CDR1 and CDR2: GTSNPN, SVGIG (reference sequence).

J is TRBJ1-5 and V is TRBV10-2, with unresolved D. Germline V CDR1 and CDR2: WSHSY, SAAADI. The CDR3 has 14 amino acids. The germline V and J ends were trimmed by 2 bases and 4 bases, with 9 bases remaining between them. CDR3 nucleotides: TGCGCCAGCAGTGAGATGGGGAGGAATCAGCCCCAGCATTTT. It codes for CASSEMGRNQPQHF.

The chain employs TRBV2 and TRBJ1-2; a possible D gene is TRBD1 (6 bases). This CDR3 contains 14 residues. Deletions cut 7 bases from V and 4 bases from J, with 16 bases between. CDR1 is SNHLY, CDR2 FYNNEI, per germline. The DNA of the CDR3 is TGTGCCAGCACGCTGCAGGGGTCTCCCTATGGCTACACCTTC. Translated: CASTLQGSPYGYTF. Drawing the rest from reference TRBV2 and TRBJ1-2, the complete variable domain is EPEVTQTPSHQVTQMGQEVILRCVPISNHLYFYWYRQILGQKVEFLVSFYNNEISEKSEIFDDQFSVERPDGSNFTLKIRSTKLEDSAMYFCASTLQGSPYGYTFGSGTRLTVV.

This clone was seen a handful of times. This sequence joins TRBV14 and TRBJ2-7; possible D gene TRBD1, 5 bases. V lost 0 bases to trimming and J lost 0 bases, with 15 bases between them. The CDR3 totals 17 residues. Germline CDR1 reads SGHDN; CDR2 reads FVKESK. The CDR3 DNA follows: TGTGCCAGCAGCCAAGATCTGTCACCAGGGTACTCCTACGAGCAGTACTTC. Its translation is CASSQDLSPGYSYEQYF.

The chain uses TRBV4-1 and TRBJ1-4; D is perhaps TRBD1 (6 bases). Trimming removed 0 bases at V and 8 bases at J, with 13 bases between. The CDR3 runs 15 residues. Germline lookup yields CDR1 MGHRA and CDR2 YSYEKL. CDR3 region: CASSQEGGLPEKLFF. Here the CDR3 DNA reads TGCGCCAGCAGCCAAGAAGGGGGTTTGCCAGAAAAACTGTTTTTT.

This clone appeared a few times. The chain links TRBV5-8 to TRBJ1-1; D might be TRBD1 (5 bases). V was pared by 2 bases and J by 4 bases, with 12 bases between. Germline assignment: CDR1 SGHTS and CDR2 YDEGEE. CDR3 length: 14 residues. Written as DNA, the CDR3 is TGTGCCAGCAGCTTCCGGGACGGAGTCACTGAAGCTTTCTTT. It yields the protein CASSFRDGVTEAFF.

This rearrangement joins TRBV30 to TRBJ1-2; 7 nucleotides agree with TRBD1. The germline V gene has CDR1 GTSNPN and CDR2 SVGIG (reference sequence). This CDR3 contains 14 residues. The J segment lost 1 base and the V segment lost 2 bases, leaving 4 bases of the junction unmatched. CDR3 DNA: TGTGCCTGGAGTAGGGGACAGATTAACTATGGCTACACCTTC. Protein: CAWSRGQINYGYTF.